The T cell receptor beta chain described here comes from a study of T cell responses to AZD1222 COVID-19 vaccine (dated by TCRdb to 2020 to 2023). Regarding the study in general: AZD1222 recipients whose second dose came at about 4 weeks and those whose second dose came at about 12 weeks were combined into one group, since spike-specific TCR depth and breadth did not differ between the two schedules. Trial participants were enrolled by age into subgroups of 18-55, 56-69 and 70-plus years, and about 150, 27 and 61 TCR-sequenced participants, respectively, were included in these subgroups. TCR sequencing was performed for 230 to 250 trial participants, of whom about 200 were given two doses of AZD1222 and about 25 were given two doses of MenACWY control vaccine.

This clone is large (0.1 to 1%). No antigen is known for it. The record has no base qualities; no much larger clone is one base away. CDR1 MNHNY and CDR2 SVGAGI are derived from the germline V gene (reference sequence). Deletion took 7 bases off V and 1 base off J, with a span of 7 bases between the germline ends. Inclusive of the bounding cysteine and phenylalanine, the CDR3 is 12 residues long. The DNA shown is the 36-base CDR3, in frame from base 1. Overall study outcomes, separate from this receptor: Because no samples from the day 14 peak response were available, repertoires could be characterized only after the peak T cell response. Only six or seven AZD1222 recipients were SARS-CoV-2 seropositive at baseline, limiting conclusions about previously exposed vaccinees. Reportedly, close to half of the unique spike-specific TCRs recognized epitopes lying outside the regions that are mutated in the B.1.351 and B.1.1.7 variants. Participants were mostly white British and included more females than males, and it was suggested by the authors that clonal diversity may have been underestimated. The 56-69-year group was small, and its depth increase did not reach significance, likely because of low power. A significant rise in spike-specific TCR breadth and depth was observed after two AZD1222 doses relative to day 0 and relative to MenACWY recipients. CD4 TCRs associated with the vaccine covered the entire spike protein, and the dominant responses were in regions 160-218 and 743-854.

The CDR3 regions of human TCRbeta chains were subjected to immunosequencing. The original pipeline was this. TCRs in the repertoires were matched against a reference library of SARS-CoV-2-specific TCRs that had been generated with the MIRA antigen-specificity platform. Breadth was defined as the fraction of unique TCRs that were SARS-CoV-2-associated, and depth was defined as the fraction of total T cells that were SARS-CoV-2-associated. Using the MIRA data, every spike-specific TCR was mapped to the spike region that the TCR reacted to and assigned to either a CD4 or a CD8 class. Log10-transformed breadth and depth values were compared by one-way ANOVA with Sidak's multiple comparisons tests. This immuneACCESS table, as held by TCRdb, lists in-frame sequences with V and J called but not all clones. Of the missing ones, under half trace to an unresolved V gene in checked studies; the others have no known cause. Clonal size and the V and J genes are those of that table, whereas D and trimming came from the DNA. The sample table holds just under 95,000 clones, of which more than 75% were seen once. 10% of the sample is taken by the ten largest.

According to the study, the label for this sample's time point signals: baseline before first vaccination. Samples from vaccinated people were obtained from the UK trials COV001 and COV002, which included a single-blind randomized controlled phase 2/3 trial of AZD1222 (ChAdOx1 nCoV-19) in healthy adults. For TCRbeta chain sequencing, PBMC samples were collected from trial participants at day 0 and at day 28 after the second dose. The source is an adult in good health. The sample here was peripheral blood, taken on day 0 of AZD1222 vaccination. The V and J segments used are TRBV6-6 and TRBJ1-1; the D gene identity is not certain. The CDR3 reads as follows: CASTTGNTEAFF. The sequence in DNA is TGTGCCAGCACTACCGGGAACACTGAAGCTTTCTTT.